This T cell receptor beta chain was observed in a study of OX40 agonist ivuxolimab in advanced cancers. Clones were read by immunoSEQ multiplex PCR, and TCRdb kept only the in-frame ones, dropping some. The sample shows approximately 80,000 clones, roughly 90% of them seen only once. This CDR3 contains 14 residues. The sequence derives from an adult with an advanced solid tumor such as melanoma, head and neck, liver or kidney cancer. V gene TRBV21-1 combines with J gene TRBJ1-2. TRBV21-1 is a documented pseudogene. The sequenced sample was CD4+ or CD8+ T cells sorted from blood, obtained in a trial of the OX40 agonist ivuxolimab. CDR3 bases: TGTGCCAGCAGCAAAAGGGGCCTCCTCTGCGGGTACACCTTC. Its translation: CASSKRGLLCGYTF.